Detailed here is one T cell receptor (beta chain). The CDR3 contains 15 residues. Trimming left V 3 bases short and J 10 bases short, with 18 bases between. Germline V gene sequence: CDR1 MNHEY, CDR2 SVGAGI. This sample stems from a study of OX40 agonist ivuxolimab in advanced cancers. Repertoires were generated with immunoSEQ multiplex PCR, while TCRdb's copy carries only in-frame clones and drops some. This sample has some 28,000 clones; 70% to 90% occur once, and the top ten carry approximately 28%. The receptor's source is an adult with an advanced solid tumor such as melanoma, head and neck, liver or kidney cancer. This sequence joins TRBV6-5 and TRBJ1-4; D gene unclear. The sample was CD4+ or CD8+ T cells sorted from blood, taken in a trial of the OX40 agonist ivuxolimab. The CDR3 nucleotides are TGTGCCAGCAGTTATTCCGGGCCTTCCCCCCCAAAACTGTTTTTT. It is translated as CASSYSGPSPPKLFF.